A selection of T cell receptor beta chains follows, all from one sample in a study of T cell repertoires in cytomegalovirus infection. Antigen specificity for these receptors is unknown. TCRdb ran MiXCR on the reads and lists one entry per CDR3 protein. The repertoire has about 770,000 distinct CDR3 sequences, around 29% of them found once; the top ten carry about an eighth. The specimen was cultured CD8+ T cells from PBMCs, collected from culture after CMV antigen stimulation. Receptors originate from a human donor in good health (CMV status not recorded). Some clones in this sample may be carry-over from other donors' samples. Each CDR3 is given with its conserved first and last residue. The order of the fields is D gene, CDR3 length, clone size, J gene, V gene, CDR3 DNA, CDR3 protein. D genes are given only for firm matches. Clone size is stated in some rows and not others, as once, few, many or a class when expanded.

.	14	.	TRBJ1-1	TRBV20-1	TGCAGTGCTCCTAGGGGGGCCTTGAACACTGAAGCTTTCTTT	CSAPRGALNTEAFF
TRBD1	21	.	TRBJ1-5	TRBV20-1	TGCAGTGCTAGATCCAAGGGGACAGTCGGTGGTGGGGGAGGGAGCAATCAGCCCCAGCATTTT	CSARSKGTVGGGGGSNQPQHF
.	8	.	TRBJ1-2	TRBV7-6	TGTGCCAGCAGCTTAGTGCACTTC	CASSLVHF
.	16	many	TRBJ1-1	TRBV7-2	TGTGCCAGCAGCACACCGATACAGAGGGTCGGCACTGAAGCTTTCTTT	CASSTPIQRVGTEAFF
.	18	.	TRBJ2-2	TRBV6-1	TGTGCCAGCAGTGAACCCGGGGTATCTCGGGCCCTCGCCGGGGAGCTGTTTTTT	CASSEPGVSRALAGELFF
.	14	.	TRBJ2-2	TRBV27	TGTGCCAGCAGTTCTCCCGGGAAGATCGGGGAGCTGTTTTTT	CASSSPGKIGELFF
.	13	.	TRBJ2-2	TRBV14	TGTGCCAGCAGCCGTTGGGGCACCGGGGAGCTGTTTTTT	CASSRWGTGELFF
TRBD2	18	.	TRBJ2-6	TRBV19	TGTGCCAGTAGTATTGGCGGGGGTTCTGACTTTGGGGCCAACGTCCTGACTTTC	CASSIGGGSDFGANVLTF
.	16	.	TRBJ2-2	TRBV5-1	TGCGCCAGAAGACCCCAACACAGGGTTAGGGCCGGGGAGCTGTTTTTT	CARRPQHRVRAGELFF
.	10	.	TRBJ2-1	TRBV7-6	TGTGCCATCGGCTCCGATGAGCAGTTCTTC	CAIGSDEQFF
TRBD1	15	.	TRBJ2-3	TRBV12-5	TGTGCTAGTGGCCTCGGGACAGGCGATCCAGATACGCAGTATTTT	CASGLGTGDPDTQYF
.	17	.	TRBJ2-4	TRBV4-1	TGCGCCAGCAGCCAAGAAGGAGGGGGAAACAACAAAAACATTCAGTACTTC	CASSQEGGGNNKNIQYF
TRBD1	16	.	TRBJ1-1	TRBV6-2/TRBV6-3	TGTGCCAGCTATCGGGGGGCCGGGACAGGGGGCACTGAAGCTTTCTTT	CASYRGAGTGGTEAFF
TRBD1	15	.	TRBJ2-2	TRBV11-2	TGTGCCAGCAGCCAATGGCCGACAGGGGCCGGGGAGCTGTTTTTT	CASSQWPTGAGELFF
.	16	.	TRBJ2-2	TRBV20-1	TGCAGTGCTAGAGATCGTCCAGGGGGACTTACCGGGGAGCTGTTTTTT	CSARDRPGGLTGELFF
TRBD1	16	few	TRBJ1-1	TRBV6-2/TRBV6-3	TGTGCCAGCAGTTACCGACCCGGACAGGGGGCACCTGAAGCTTTCTTT	CASSYRPGQGAPEAFF
.	14	few	TRBJ2-2	TRBV6-2/TRBV6-3	TGTGCCAGCACCCCTGGCGGGGCCACCGGGGAGCTGTTTTTT	CASTPGGATGELFF
.	14	few	TRBJ1-3	TRBV10-3	TGTGCCATCAGTGAGGCGGGAGGGGAAAACACCATATATTTT	CAISEAGGENTIYF
TRBD2	15	.	TRBJ2-7	TRBV12-3/TRBV12-4	TGTGCCAGCACCCACGAAGGACTAGCGGGGGACGAGCAGTACTTC	CASTHEGLAGDEQYF
TRBD2	16	few	TRBJ2-7	TRBV4-1	TGCGCCAGCAGCCAAGTAGGAGTGGCGGGGGCCTACGAGCAGTACTTC	CASSQVGVAGAYEQYF
TRBD1	17	.	TRBJ2-2	TRBV6-5	TGTGCCAGCAGTTATGGGACAGGGGGCGAGGTCACCGGGGAGCTGTTTTTT	CASSYGTGGEVTGELFF
.	16	.	TRBJ2-1	TRBV18	TGTGCCAGCTCACCAACCCCCCCTAGCCCCTACAATGAGCAGTTCTTC	CASSPTPPSPYNEQFF
.	12	.	TRBJ2-2	TRBV5-4	TGTGCCGCTAGATGGGGAGGCGGGGAGCTGTTTTTT	CAARWGGGELFF
TRBD1	15	.	TRBJ2-7	TRBV19	TGTGCCAGTATCAGGAATCGGGACAGCTCCTACGAGCAGTACTTC	CASIRNRDSSYEQYF
TRBD1	13	.	TRBJ1-1	TRBV15	TGTGCCACCCACCGGGACAGGAACACTGAAGCTTTCTTT	CATHRDRNTEAFF
.	17	many	TRBJ1-3	TRBV12-3/TRBV12-4	TGTGCCAGCAGCGGCCCTCCCCACTATTTCCCTGGAAACACCATATATTTT	CASSGPPHYFPGNTIYF
TRBD1	15	.	TRBJ2-1	TRBV7-6	TGTGCCAGCACCTCACAGGGGGCTATTTACAATGAGCAGTTCTTC	CASTSQGAIYNEQFF
TRBD1	16	.	TRBJ1-5	TRBV4-1	TGCGCCAGCAGCCAAGAGGGGACAGGGTGGCATCAGCCCCAGCATTTT	CASSQEGTGWHQPQHF
TRBD2	15	.	TRBJ2-7	TRBV27	TGTGCCAGCAGTCCTTTCAGCGGGGATTCCTACGAGCAGTACTTC	CASSPFSGDSYEQYF
.	20	.	TRBJ1-1	TRBV6-2/TRBV6-3	TGTGCCAGCAGCTACTTTACAGGTCCGCTCTCCACGCGAGCGGTAGGTGAAGCTTTCTTT	CASSYFTGPLSTRAVGEAFF
.	15	few	TRBJ2-7	TRBV7-8	TGTGCCAGCAGCTTAGGGACGGCGTGGGCCTACGAGCAGTACTTC	CASSLGTAWAYEQYF
TRBD1	13	.	TRBJ1-2	TRBV29-1	TGCAGCGTCCCCGGGACAGGGGCTTATGGCTACACCTTC	CSVPGTGAYGYTF
TRBD2	15	.	TRBJ2-1	TRBV27	TGTGCCAGCAGTTTAACCGGGGGGTTAGCCAATGAGCAGTTCTTC	CASSLTGGLANEQFF
.	15	.	TRBJ2-2	TRBV10-2	TGCGCCAGCAGAGAGGGGACACCTAACACCGGGGAGCTGTTTTTT	CASREGTPNTGELFF
.	15	.	TRBJ1-3	TRBV4-2	TGTGCCAGCAGCCCAAACGGCAGGGCTGGAAACACCATATATTTT	CASSPNGRAGNTIYF
.	17	many	TRBJ1-6	TRBV6-1	TGTGCCAGCAGTGACACTCTTCGGACGGGTTTACGGTCACCCCTCCACTTT	CASSDTLRTGLRSPLHF
TRBD1	15	.	TRBJ2-1	TRBV7-4	TGTGCCAGCAGCCCCCAGGGGGAATCTTACAATGTGCAGTTCTTC	CASSPQGESYNVQFF
TRBD2	15	.	TRBJ2-1	TRBV6-4	TGTGCCAGCAGTGAAGGTAGCGGGGGGGCCAATGAGCAGTTCTTC	CASSEGSGGANEQFF
TRBD1	17	.	TRBJ2-7	TRBV5-1	TGCGCCAGCAGCCTTACGGCCCCGGACAGGGGAACGGACGAGCAGTACTTC	CASSLTAPDRGTDEQYF
.	12	many	TRBJ2-1	TRBV11-2	TGTGCCAGCAGTTTTGATTACAATGAGCAGTTCTTC	CASSFDYNEQFF
TRBD1	16	many	TRBJ1-3	TRBV7-9	TGTGCCAGCAGCGCGACAGGGGGGGTGCTCGGAAACACCATATATTTT	CASSATGGVLGNTIYF